This T cell receptor beta chain was captured by sequencing in a study of cytomegalovirus exposure and HLA in healthy donors. Use of 60 Vbeta and 13 Jbeta primers characterized the PCR. Sequencing used immunoSEQ multiplex PCR; TCRdb keeps in-frame clones, though not all of them. This table has more than 95,000 clones, roughly four fifths appearing once. V was clipped by 7 bases and J by 0 bases, with 19 bases between them. CDR1 and CDR2 from the germline V gene are SGHAT and FQNNGV. The CDR3 sequence is 17 residues long. The V and J genes are TRBV11-2 and TRBJ2-1; D is perhaps TRBD1 (5 bases). The sequence was collected from a man aged 45-65 years in good health and CMV-seronegative. Sample: PBMCs. This CDR3 is CASNPSDRQSSYNEQFF. The CDR3 nucleotides are TGTGCCAGCAACCCCTCCGACAGACAGAGCTCCTACAATGAGCAGTTCTTC.